The T cell receptor (beta chain) under discussion was sequenced for a study of cytomegalovirus exposure and HLA in healthy donors. Turning to the study itself: Within the Caucasian-associated ancestry cluster were around 81% of the 398 genotyped donors.

Details on this clone: Its antigen is not identified. Germline and junction disagree at one end, which may indicate a read error.

The study ran its PCR with 60 Vbeta and 13 Jbeta primers. The method was immunoSEQ multiplex PCR; TCRdb's version includes in-frame clones alone and lacks a portion of them. This table has tens of thousands of clones, around three quarters appearing once. The study's findings and limits: The availability of immune exposure information extended only to CMV serostatus.

This CDR3 has 15 residues. Germline CDR1 and CDR2: SGHRS and YFSETQ. The chain recombines TRBV5-1 with TRBJ2-7; 9 positions match TRBD1. The sequencing sample was made of PBMCs. This receptor was identified in a young man in good health and CMV-seronegative. This CDR3 is CPSSSPSDRGNEQYF. CDR3 nucleotide sequence: TGCCCCAGCAGCAGTCCGAGTGACAGGGGGAACGAGCAGTACTTC.